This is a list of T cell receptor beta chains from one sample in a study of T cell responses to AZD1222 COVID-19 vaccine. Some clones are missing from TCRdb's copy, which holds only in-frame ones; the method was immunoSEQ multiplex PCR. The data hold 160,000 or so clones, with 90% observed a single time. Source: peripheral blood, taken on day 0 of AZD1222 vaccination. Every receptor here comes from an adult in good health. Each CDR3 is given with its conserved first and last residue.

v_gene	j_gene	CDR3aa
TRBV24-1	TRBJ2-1	CATARASGRAPEQFF
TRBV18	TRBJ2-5	CASSPGHMGAAQETQYF
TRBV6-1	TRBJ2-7	CASSDGTSGIYYEQYF
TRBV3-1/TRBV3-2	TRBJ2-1	CASSQGTPSSYNEQFF
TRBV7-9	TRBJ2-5	CASSRKLAGQETQYF
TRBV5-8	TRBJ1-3	CASSLAGFLGNTIYF
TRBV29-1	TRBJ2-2	CSGRGQYTGELFF
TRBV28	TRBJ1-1	CASSFKGTEAFF
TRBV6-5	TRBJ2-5	CASSYTSHQETQYF
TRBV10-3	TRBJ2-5	CAISLGQGDRQETQYF
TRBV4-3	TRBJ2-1	CASSQDWGLSYNEQFF
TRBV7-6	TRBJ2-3	CASSSPLAGGPDTQYF
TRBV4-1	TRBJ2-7	CASSLDPASYEQYF
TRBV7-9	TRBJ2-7	CASSLTGTSGYEQYF
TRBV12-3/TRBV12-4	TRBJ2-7	CASSLDSSYEQYF
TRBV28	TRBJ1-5	CASSPFPGTGGNQPQHF
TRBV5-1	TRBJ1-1	CASSLIDMNTEAFF
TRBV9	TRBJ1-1	CASSVGWGMNTEAFF
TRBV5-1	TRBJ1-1	CASSLEGTGGIIRAFF
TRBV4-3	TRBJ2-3	CASSQSLTSSWDTQYF
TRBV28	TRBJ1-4	CASSNPGGAEGEKLFF
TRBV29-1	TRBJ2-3	CSVGVVSTDTQYF
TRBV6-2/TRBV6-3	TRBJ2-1	CASSRLTPPYNEQFF
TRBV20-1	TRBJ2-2	CSASGVAGTGELFF
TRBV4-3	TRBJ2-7	CASSQALAGVLGEQYF
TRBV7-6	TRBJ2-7	CASSLGGVLYEQYF
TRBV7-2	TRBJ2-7	CASSLDGSPPGYEQYF
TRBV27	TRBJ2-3	CASSLERGFTDTQYF
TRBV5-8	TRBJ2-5	CASSLRIRKSRGGETQYF
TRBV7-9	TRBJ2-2	CASSAVGNTGELFF
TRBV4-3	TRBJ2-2	CASSQDRNTGELFF
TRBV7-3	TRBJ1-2	CASSLKGGSNYGYTF
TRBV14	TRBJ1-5	CASSQAGESNQPQHF
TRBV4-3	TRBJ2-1	CASSPWLSRNEQFF
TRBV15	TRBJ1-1	CATSRVGYTEAFF
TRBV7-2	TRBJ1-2	CASSSTGLDYGYTF
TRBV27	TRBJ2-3	CASSFPGLAGSTDTQYF
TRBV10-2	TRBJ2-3	CARGAGVADTQYF
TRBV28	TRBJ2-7	CASSRQITPFEQYF
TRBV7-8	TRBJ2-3	CASSAPTTGVTQYF
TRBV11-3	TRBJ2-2	CASSSRLGAGELFF
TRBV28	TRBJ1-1	CASNYQGASTEAFF